These T cell receptor beta chains were read from a single sample in a study of OX40 agonist ivuxolimab in advanced cancers. The assay was immunoSEQ multiplex PCR, and TCRdb's table has in-frame clones only and misses some. The sample shows more than 35,000 clones, 80% to 90% of them seen only once. The sample in question was CD4+ or CD8+ T cells sorted from blood, obtained in a trial of the OX40 agonist ivuxolimab. The receptor source for this set is an adult with an advanced solid tumor such as melanoma, head and neck, liver or kidney cancer. Each CDR3 is given with its conserved first and last residue. Fields, in order: CDR3 length, V gene, clone size, D gene, CDR3 protein. A D gene is named only where the DNA matches it firmly. Not every row has a clone size; where given, it reads once, few, many or a size class.

>18|TRBV4-2|-|TRBD1
CASSQEPGQGLVWEKLFF
>15|TRBV4-2|-|-
CASSQVLAGSDTQYF
>16|TRBV5-1|-|-
CASSLAAGISSYEQYF
>14|TRBV25-1|-|-
CASTESGLFHGYTF
>17|TRBV25-1|-|TRBD2
CASSDFLAGRYQETQYF
>14|TRBV7-9|-|-
CASSPRAQGETQYF
>12|TRBV19|-|-
CASTNSSYEQYF
>16|TRBV27|-|-
CASSSGGPRGPDTQYF
>15|TRBV4-3|-|-
CASSQEGTMNTEAFF
>13|TRBV27|-|-
CASSSSTVVGYTF
>15|TRBV6-5|-|TRBD2
CASSYTSGGIGELFF
>16|TRBV28|-|-
CASSPLRAYSSYGYTF
>15|TRBV30|-|TRBD2
CALPDGGSSYNEQFF
>13|TRBV7-8|-|-
CASSFLIGDTQYF
>16|TRBV13|-|-
CASSLGLGGSGNTIYF
>14|TRBV6-5|-|-
CASSAIDGTDTQYF
>15|TRBV7-9|-|-
CASSPFQEGYYEQYF
>14|TRBV9|-|TRBD2
CASSGTSPLETQYF
>14|TRBV4-3|few|-
CASSQDRAVPEAFF
>13|TRBV28|-|-
CASSLGVSYEQYF
>12|TRBV7-2|once|-
CASSSARYEQYF
>17|TRBV14|-|TRBD1
CASSQDYGTGVLTEAFF
>14|TRBV27|-|TRBD1
CASSLGQGVGPQHF
>11|TRBV6-1|-|-
CATPSGSEQYF
>13|TRBV7-8|-|-
CASSFAGTSEAFF
>16|TRBV11-3|-|-
CASRGKAQGNTGELFF
>14|TRBV27|-|-
CASSSSRARYEQYF
>18|TRBV28|once|TRBD1
CASNLQGGGYQSNQPQHF
>14|TRBV27|-|TRBD1
CASSQTGGIEKLFF
>15|TRBV5-6|-|TRBD2
CASSPPGLGGRELFF
>14|TRBV9|-|-
CASSHGSSGNTIYF
>15|TRBV6-5|-|-
CASSYTVTGNQPQHF
>15|TRBV9|-|-
CASSVDGNAGNEQFF
>14|TRBV15|-|TRBD2
CATSSSGGVYEQYF
>16|TRBV5-1|-|TRBD2
CASRMTSGSIIDTQYF
>14|TRBV6-6|-|TRBD1
CASSFTGDHQPQHF
>11|TRBV4-3|-|-
CASSMGSGAFF
>13|TRBV7-8|-|-
CASSTLAEDTQYF
>14|TRBV7-9|-|TRBD1
CASSSEDRGKAQHF
>17|TRBV19|-|-
CASSIVLWQGRVNEQFF
>17|TRBV9|-|TRBD1
CASSATGGGRPNEKLFF
>15|TRBV4-3|-|TRBD2
CASSRLAGAGETQYF
>13|TRBV2|-|TRBD1
CASRPGQGNEQYF
>17|TRBV27|-|-
CASSLTEGGLSYNEQFF
>18|TRBV5-6|-|-
CASSPISPLAYSTDTQYF
>15|TRBV27|-|TRBD1
CASSNAGQGFNEQFF
>16|TRBV27|-|TRBD1
CASSLSTGGIGNTIYF
>11|TRBV11-2|-|-
CASSLGPWPTF
>11|TRBV30|-|-
CAWSETSEQYF
>13|TRBV23-1|-|-
CAPDEGLIETQYF
>14|TRBV28|-|-
CASTPLEGSYEQYF
>15|TRBV5-8|-|-
CASSRSDGANEKLFF
>16|TRBV7-2|-|-
CASSPRGAPYQETQYF
>10|TRBV29-1|-|-
CSVEVNGYTF
>16|TRBV4-1|-|TRBD1
CASSQSDRAGYNEQFF
>19|TRBV29-1|-|-
CSVEWGKNKGLPRTGELFF
>14|TRBV7-6|few|TRBD1
CASSRDRGRDGYTF
>14|TRBV19|once|-
CAIRQRKDTGELFF
>15|TRBV7-2|-|TRBD2
CASSLKRGPSDEQFF